The TCR beta chain under discussion was sequenced for a study of blood T cell repertoires in COVID-19 (dated by TCRdb to about 2020). Describing the broader study: The collaborator samples originated in the United States, Italy and Spain and spanned the acute and convalescent phases of COVID-19. The prospective study material was composed of cDNA or gDNA derived from T cells, B-cell-depleted T cells, or PBMCs. Subjects who had been exposed to COVID-19, were actively infected with it, or had recovered from it provided the deeply sampled blood TCRbeta repertoires that made up the dataset. A freely available public database, intended as a resource for researchers studying the immune response to SARS-CoV-2, is where the repertoires were released. Samples came from the ongoing ImmuneRACE study (first 160 participants) plus 1,254 subjects from 6 global collaborators. Nearly every sample came with metadata listing a de-identified subject ID, COVID-19 status, age in years and sex. Where available, HLA class I and class II types were taken from metadata supplied by the sample provider and were not determined by assay-based typing.

TCRbeta CDR3 regions were amplified from genomic DNA by means of the immunoSEQ Assay, a bias-controlled multiplex PCR. The authors' pipeline ran thus. Nucleated cell counts per sample were estimated from amplification of reference gene primers within the assay. Sequence reads were collapsed and filtered to measure the absolute abundance of every unique TCRbeta CDR3 rearrangement. For each sample, productive Simpson clonality was calculated by taking the square root of Simpson's diversity index across productive rearrangements. In TCRdb, the immuneACCESS table is reduced to in-frame sequences with V and J assigned. These tables do not hold every clone; where another copy was compared, an unresolved V gene accounts for under half, and the others remain unexplained. V and J calls and clone size come straight from that table; D and trimming were deduced from the DNA. For this sample there are about 120,000 clones; 70% to 80% appear just once. The ten largest clones add up to about 2.7% of the sample.

Compared with germline, V lacks 3 bases and J lacks 5 bases; bases without a gene match: 5. The CDR3 contains 15 residues, cysteine and phenylalanine counted. Left in the record is the CDR3 DNA by itself, 45 bases read in frame from the first base. Looking up the germline V gene yields CDR1 MDHEN and CDR2 SYDVKM. What the research found in general, with its limitations: Clinical and demographic metadata were provided uncurated, with the amount varying by source and participant.

Collaborating institutions collected whole blood in K2EDTA tubes following their own protocols. For TCRbeta analysis, collaborators shipped samples as frozen whole blood, isolated PBMCs, or DNA extracted from either of those sample types. As for this clone: The antigen it binds to is not known. No qualities accompany the bases; no much larger clone lies one base away.

This TCR came from a middle-aged man with acute or convalescent COVID-19. The chain employs TRBV28 and TRBJ2-3, with TRBD2 identical over 10 junction bases. The sequenced material came from peripheral blood. The DNA sequence is TGTGCCAGCAGTTTGGCAGCGGGAGGGCAAGATACGCAGTATTTT. The encoded protein is CASSLAAGGQDTQYF.